These 8 T cell receptor beta chains share one sample of origin, sequenced in a study of blood T cell repertoires in COVID-19 (dated by TCRdb to 2019 to 2021). Library preparation employed the immunoSEQ multiplex PCR assay. TCRdb took this table from immuneACCESS and kept in-frame rearrangements with V and J called. Such tables lack part of the clones; where checked against another copy, unresolved V genes explain under half of the gap, and the rest is unexplained. Within this sample are some 130,000 clones, with around nine tenths of them counted one time only. The top ten clonotypes cover approximately 10% of the sample. The specimen was peripheral blood. Receptors were obtained from an older woman with COVID-19, enrolled during active disease.

The V call is TRBV18, the J call TRBJ2-5; possible D gene TRBD1, 6 bases. Trimming took 5 bases from V and 9 from J, leaving 19 bases between them. Germline values: CDR1 KGHSH, CDR2 LQKENI. The CDR3 has 14 residues. DNA for the CDR3: TGTGCCAGCTCAACCTCGGGAACCCCAGGGGCCCAGTACTTC. The encoded protein is CASSTSGTPGAQYF. Full variable domain (missing parts from reference TRBV18 and TRBJ2-5): NAGVMQNPRHLVRRRGQEARLRCSPMKGHSHVYWYRQLPEEGLKFMVYLQKENIIDESGMPKERFSAEFPKEGPSILRIQQVVRGDSAAYFCASSTSGTPGAQYFGPGTRLLVL.

This chain joins TRBV7-8 and TRBJ1-1; weak D call: TRBD1 (5 bases). CDR3 length: 14 amino acids. V was cut by 0 bases and J by 5 bases, with 10 bases left in between. Germline V gene sequence: CDR1 SGHVS, CDR2 FQNEAQ. The CDR3 region is CASSLAGGSTEAFF. The CDR3 nucleotides read TGTGCCAGCAGCTTAGCGGGGGGGAGTACTGAAGCTTTCTTT.

Only one count was recorded for this clone. The rearrangement links TRBV18 to TRBJ2-7; D not resolved. The V and J ends lost 1 base and 5 bases respectively, with 15 bases between them. CDR3 length equals 15 residues. Germline V gene data show CDR1 as KGHSH and CDR2 as LQKENI. The CDR3 loop is CASSPLPDSGNEQYF. CDR3 nucleotides: TGTGCCAGCTCACCACTTCCTGATTCCGGTAACGAGCAGTACTTC.

This chain connects TRBV3-1 (or the pseudogene TRBV3-2) to TRBJ1-6; a weak D match, TRBD1 (6 bases). V lost 0 bases, J lost 9 bases, and 9 bases lay in between. The CDR3 is made up of 14 amino acids. Per the germline V gene, CDR1 is LGHDT and CDR2 is YNNKEL (reference sequence). The CDR3, as DNA: TGTGCCAGCAGCCAAGACGACAGGTCTTCACCCCTCCACTTT. Its protein product is CASSQDDRSSPLHF.

The rearrangement joins TRBV27 to TRBJ2-1, with 9 positions matching TRBD2. Germline CDR1 reads MNHEY; CDR2 reads SMNVEV (reference sequence). The CDR3 loop spans 16 amino acids. V dropped 2 bases and J dropped 8; count of bases not matched to a gene: 10. The CDR3 DNA follows: TGTGCCAGCAGTTTAGCCTATAGCGGGGGTGGAGATGAGCAGTTCTTC. Residues: CASSLAYSGGGDEQFF.

V usage is TRBV21-1 and J usage is TRBJ1-5; TRBD1 was called by the table and not checked on the DNA. TRBV21-1 is listed as a pseudogene. The CDR3 totals 15 residues. CDR3 coding DNA: TGTGCCAGCAGCACGGACAGTGTTAGCAATCAGCCCCAGCATTTT. This gives the protein CASSTDSVSNQPQHF.

The CDR3 loop is CASSEKPGQGVSEQYF. CDR3 sequence (DNA): TGTGCCAGCAGTGAAAAGCCGGGACAGGGTGTCTCCGAGCAGTACTTC. This sequence joins TRBV6-1 and TRBJ2-7; 9 bases map to TRBD1. After removal of 2 bases from V and 6 bases from J, the junction contained 11 bases not matched to a gene. This CDR3 is 16 amino acids long. Germline CDR1 reads MNHNS; CDR2 reads SASEGT.

The rearrangement uses TRBV7-9 and TRBJ2-7; TRBD1 aligns across 9 bases. This CDR3 has 15 amino acids. CDR1 and CDR2 (germline): SEHNR, FQNEAQ (reference sequence). Trimming removed 1 base from V and 3 bases from J; junction bases left unmatched: 4. CDR3: CASSLGGTGYYEQYF. The CDR3 DNA is TGTGCCAGCAGCTTAGGAGGGACAGGGTACTACGAGCAGTACTTC.